The 32 T cell receptor beta chains given below trace back to one sample, sequenced in a study of Ad26.COV2.S vaccination and SARS-CoV-2 variants. The data were produced by immunoSEQ multiplex PCR, yet TCRdb's version contains in-frame clones alone and is incomplete. This table holds roughly 380,000 clones, 92% found once. This material consisted of peripheral blood, taken after recovery from COVID-19. The receptors were gathered from a human donor who had recovered from COVID-19.

This clone was seen only once. The rearrangement joins TRBV27 to TRBJ2-7; 8 bases map to TRBD1. With 5 bases clipped from V and 6 bases from J, the junction kept 15 bases outside the gene matches. Germline CDR1 MNHEY, CDR2 SMNVEV (reference sequence). The CDR3 length is 16 residues. This CDR3 reads CASSPTHGQGAAEQYF. In DNA, the CDR3 is TGTGCCAGCAGTCCAACCCATGGACAGGGAGCTGCCGAGCAGTACTTC.

This clone has just one count. The rearrangement joins TRBV25-1 to TRBJ1-6; perhaps TRBD1 as D (6 bases). Germline V gene sequence: CDR1 MGHDK, CDR2 SYGVNS. The CDR3 consists of 18 residues. V dropped 5 bases and J dropped 0 bases, with 17 bases sitting between them. The DNA for the CDR3 is TGTGCCAGCAGTTCCAACCAATGGGGGCTCTCCTATAATTCACCCCTCCACTTT. Protein sequence: CASSSNQWGLSYNSPLHF.

The V call is TRBV9, the J call TRBJ2-2; D is perhaps TRBD2 (6 bases). Germline values: CDR1 SGDLS, CDR2 YYNGEE. The V and J ends lost 4 bases and 5 bases respectively, with 15 bases between them. This CDR3 has 15 residues. This chain's CDR3 is CASSQEGAPTGELFF. As DNA, the CDR3 is TGTGCCAGCAGCCAGGAGGGAGCCCCGACCGGGGAGCTGTTTTTT.

The chain is built from TRBV19 and TRBJ1-5; no clear D. The germline V and J ends were trimmed by 4 bases and 2 bases, with 12 bases remaining between them. The CDR3 consists of 15 residues. From germline, CDR1 is LNHDA and CDR2 SQIVND (reference sequence). CDR3 sequence reads: CASSTLLEGNQPQHF. In DNA, the CDR3 is TGTGCCAGTAGTACTCTGTTGGAGGGCAATCAGCCCCAGCATTTT.

The chain recombines TRBV6-5 with TRBJ1-1, with unresolved D. The CDR3 is 14 residues long. V was trimmed by 0 bases and J by 10 bases, leaving 15 bases between them. Germline V gene sequence: CDR1 MNHEY, CDR2 SVGAGI. CDR3 nucleotides: TGTGCCAGCAGTTACTCGGAATATCGCGGTGGAGCTTTCTTT. It yields the protein CASSYSEYRGGAFF.

J is TRBJ1-5 and V is TRBV19; the match to TRBD1 covers 10 bases. The CDR3 spans 13 residues. From germline, CDR1 is LNHDA and CDR2 SQIVND (reference sequence). V was clipped by 7 bases and J by 6 bases; unmatched bases: 3. The CDR3 here is CASTGTGVQPQHF. DNA for the CDR3: TGTGCCAGTACCGGGACAGGGGTTCAGCCCCAGCATTTT.

V usage is TRBV3-1 (or the pseudogene TRBV3-2) and J usage is TRBJ1-4, with 8 positions matching TRBD1. Germline V lookup: CDR1 LGHDT, CDR2 YNNKEL (reference sequence). V lost 3 bases, J lost 8 bases, and 8 bases stayed unmatched. This CDR3 is 15 amino acids long. The CDR3 bases are TGTGCCAGCAGCCATGACGACAGGGGAAGGGAAAAACTGTTTTTT. It yields the protein CASSHDDRGREKLFF.

The V gene is TRBV11-3, the J gene TRBJ2-1; a possible D gene is TRBD2 (6 bases). The CDR3 runs 17 residues. Germline values: CDR1 SGHNT, CDR2 YENEEA. V dropped 0 bases and J dropped 4 bases, with 16 bases sitting between them. CDR3 DNA: TGTGCCAGCAGCTTAGAGGTACGGACTAACGATTACAATGAGCAGTTCTTC. It encodes CASSLEVRTNDYNEQFF.

V is TRBV2 and J is TRBJ2-1; 9 bases are shared with TRBD2. Germline lookup yields CDR1 SNHLY and CDR2 FYNNEI. CDR3 length: 15 residues. With V trimmed by 11 bases and J by 9 bases, 17 bases remained unmatched. The CDR3 is CASHQARGGLGEQFF. The DNA for the CDR3 is TGTGCCTCCCACCAGGCGCGGGGGGGCCTCGGTGAGCAGTTCTTC. Full variable domain (missing parts from reference TRBV2 and TRBJ2-1): EPEVTQTPSHQVTQMGQEVILRCVPISNHLYFYWYRQILGQKVEFLVSFYNNEISEKSEIFDDQFSVERPDGSNFTLKIRSTKLEDSAMYFCASHQARGGLGEQFFGPGTRLTVL.

This chain links TRBV2 with TRBJ1-2; D is unclear. The CDR3 covers 12 residues. V was pared by 5 bases and J by 4 bases, with 8 bases between. Germline V gene data show CDR1 as SNHLY and CDR2 as FYNNEI. The CDR3 DNA is TGTGCCAGCAGTTACAGCCCCTATGGCTACACCTTC. It encodes CASSYSPYGYTF.

The CDR3 loop reads CASKDRQGGNTEAFF. The CDR3 nucleotides are TGTGCCAGCAAAGACCGACAGGGCGGGAACACTGAAGCTTTCTTT. The chain couples TRBV7-3 to TRBJ1-1, with TRBD1 matching 7 bases. V was pared by 7 bases and J by 1 base, with 9 bases of the junction left unmatched. The germline V gene encodes CDR1 SGHTA and CDR2 FQGTGA. This CDR3 has 15 amino acids.

This chain uses TRBV6-9 with TRBJ2-7; weak D call: TRBD1 (5 bases). CDR1 is MNHGY, CDR2 SVAAGI, per germline. The CDR3 sequence is 15 residues long. Trimming left V 7 bases short and J 2 bases short, with 18 bases between. CDR3 sequence reads: CASTPPSQGPYEQYF. The CDR3 nucleotides read TGTGCCAGCACTCCCCCCAGCCAGGGCCCCTACGAGCAGTACTTC.

The J gene is TRBJ1-1, the V gene TRBV5-4; the D gene is possibly TRBD1 (5 bases). Germline loops: CDR1 SGHNT, CDR2 YYREEE (reference sequence). V dropped 3 bases and J dropped 1 base, with 13 bases sitting between them. This CDR3 comprises 15 residues. CDR3 sequence: CASSSQLGGNTEAFF. The CDR3 DNA follows: TGTGCCAGCAGCTCGCAGTTGGGGGGGAACACTGAAGCTTTCTTT.

The chain combines TRBV10-2 with TRBJ2-3; the D gene is possibly TRBD1 (6 bases). The CDR3 runs to 13 residues. Between the trimmed V and J ends, which lost 0 bases and 6 bases, there was a span of 7 bases. The germline CDR1 and CDR2 sequences are WSHSY and SAAADI. The CDR3 DNA is TGCGCCAGCAGTGAGTCCAGGGGCGATACGCAGTATTTT. Protein: CASSESRGDTQYF.

V gene TRBV10-3 combines with J gene TRBJ2-6; D remains unclear. V gave up 0 bases and J gave up 1 base, with 4 bases separating them. The CDR3 runs to 15 residues. The germline V gene encodes CDR1 ENHRY and CDR2 SYGVKD. CDR3 amino acids: CAISESPSGANVLTF. In DNA, the CDR3 is TGTGCCATCAGTGAGTCACCTTCTGGGGCCAACGTCCTGACTTTC.

The chain employs TRBV27 and TRBJ2-7; D remains ambiguous. Germline V gives CDR1 MNHEY, CDR2 SMNVEV (reference sequence). The V end was cut by 2 bases, the J end by 4 bases, with 15 bases between. The length of the CDR3 is 15 residues. The CDR3 DNA is TGTGCCAGCAGTTTAAAAGCCTTACCAGTATACGAGCAGTACTTC. Translated: CASSLKALPVYEQYF.

The chain is built from TRBV4-2 and TRBJ1-5; the D gene is possibly TRBD1 (6 bases). CDR1 is LGHNA, CDR2 YNFKEQ, per germline. Trimming pared 2 bases from V and 4 bases from J, leaving 9 bases between. This CDR3 is 14 amino acids long. Here the CDR3 DNA reads TGTGCCAGCAGCCAAACCGGGACAAATCAGCCCCAGCATTTT. Its translation is CASSQTGTNQPQHF.

The chain has TRBV19 and TRBJ1-4, with D possibly matching TRBD1 (5 bases). Germline V CDR1 and CDR2: LNHDA, SQIVND (reference sequence). With 3 bases removed from V and 7 bases from J, the gap between germline ends came to 9 bases. The CDR3 loop spans 13 amino acids. Here the CDR3 DNA reads TGTGCCAGTAGTATGCAGGGCAGTGAAAAACTGTTTTTT. It specifies CASSMQGSEKLFF.

In this sample, this clone turned up once. The chain recombines TRBV29-1 with TRBJ1-1; the D gene is possibly TRBD1 (5 bases). The CDR3 consists of 12 residues. The germline V gene has CDR1 SQVTM and CDR2 ANQGSEA. V lost 7 bases to trimming and J lost 7 bases, with 16 bases between them. DNA for the CDR3: TGCAGCGGAGGGGTCCCAGACGGTGAAGCTTTCTTT. It translates to CSGGVPDGEAFF.

The CDR3 DNA is TGCGCCAGCAGCCCGGGCCGGGGGGCCTATGGCTACACCTTC. This codes for CASSPGRGAYGYTF. The V gene is TRBV4-1, the J gene TRBJ1-2; D perhaps matches TRBD1 (6 bases). CDR3 length equals 14 residues. V was pared by 4 bases and J by 4 bases, with 13 bases between. Germline V gene sequence: CDR1 MGHRA, CDR2 YSYEKL.

V gene TRBV4-1 combines with J gene TRBJ1-3; no reliable D call. Between the trimmed V and J ends, which lost 1 base and 0 bases, there was a span of 19 bases. Per germline, CDR1 MGHRA and CDR2 YSYEKL. CDR3 size: 19 residues. The CDR3 DNA sequence: TGCGCCAGCAGCCAAGCGCCCCAGGTAACCGCCAGCTCTGGAAACACCATATATTTT. Residues: CASSQAPQVTASSGNTIYF.

This chain links TRBV5-4 with TRBJ1-1; D is uncertain. Between the trimmed V and J ends, which lost 0 bases and 6 bases, there was a span of 3 bases. Germline CDR1 and CDR2: SGHNT and YYREEE (reference sequence). The CDR3 is made up of 11 amino acids. In DNA form, the CDR3 reads TGTGCCAGCAGCTTGGGCCCTGAAGCTTTCTTT. Translation gives CASSLGPEAFF.

The rearrangement uses TRBV7-2 and TRBJ1-2, with D uncertain. Trimming stripped 6 bases from V and 7 bases from J, with 15 bases between. Germline V lookup: CDR1 SGHTA, CDR2 FQGNSA. This CDR3 is 13 amino acids long. CDR3 sequence: CASRALREAGYTF. DNA of the CDR3: TGTGCCAGCAGGGCCCTACGGGAAGCTGGCTACACCTTC.

The V gene is TRBV10-3, the J gene TRBJ2-5; D remains ambiguous. The CDR3 sequence is 12 residues long. The V gene's germline CDR1 is ENHRY and CDR2 SYGVKD. V dropped 8 bases and J dropped 3 bases, with 10 bases sitting between them. The chain's CDR3 is CAISDVKETQYF. The DNA for the CDR3 is TGTGCCATCTCTGATGTGAAAGAGACCCAGTACTTC.

The chain links TRBV24-1 to TRBJ1-2; 12 nucleotides align to TRBD1. There are 14 residues in the CDR3. With 7 bases clipped from V and 7 bases from J, the junction kept 6 bases outside the gene matches. In germline, CDR1 is KGHDR, CDR2 SFDVKD. The CDR3: CATSPGTGGSGYTF. DNA for the CDR3: TGTGCCACCAGCCCCGGGACAGGGGGCAGTGGCTACACCTTC.

The count of this clone is one. The chain combines TRBV6-4 with TRBJ2-1; 11 nucleotides align to TRBD2. Germline-derived CDR1 and CDR2 are MRHNA and SNTAGT. The CDR3 totals 17 residues. Trimming at V came to 2 bases and at J to 4 bases, leaving 7 bases not matched to a gene. This chain's CDR3 is CASSDPPLAGGYNEQFF. The CDR3 DNA is TGTGCCAGCAGTGACCCCCCTCTAGCGGGGGGTTACAATGAGCAGTTCTTC.

To note about this clone: Other DNA sequences of this sample code for an identical CDR3. The genes are TRBV3-1 (or the pseudogene TRBV3-2) and TRBJ1-1; 9 positions agree with TRBD1. The V gene end was trimmed by 3 bases and the J gene end by 5 bases; junction bases not matched to a gene: 4. Germline lookup yields CDR1 LGHDT and CDR2 YNNKEL (reference sequence). The CDR3 loop spans 14 amino acids. CDR3 in amino acids: CASSQRDRATEAFF. DNA for the CDR3: TGTGCCAGCAGCCAGAGGGACAGGGCGACTGAAGCTTTCTTT.

CDR3 in DNA: TGTGCCAGCCCTAAAACAGGGGGAAGCACAGATACGCAGTATTTT. Translation: CASPKTGGSTDTQYF. This chain joins TRBV6-6 and TRBJ2-3; the match to TRBD1 covers 8 bases. From germline, CDR1 is MNHNY and CDR2 SVGAGI (reference sequence). The CDR3 sequence is 15 residues long. Trimming cost V 8 bases and J 0 bases; bases outside gene matches: 7.

Written as DNA, the CDR3 is TGCGCCAGCAGCCAAGGTGCCGCAGGGAACACTGAAGCTTTCTTT. It yields the protein CASSQGAAGNTEAFF. The V and J genes are TRBV4-3 and TRBJ1-1; D is ambiguous. CDR1 is LGHNA and CDR2 is YSLEER in the germline V gene. Trimming cost V 1 base and J 1 base, with 10 bases left between them. The CDR3 is made up of 15 amino acids.

J is TRBJ2-4 and V is TRBV12-5; TRBD2 aligns across 7 bases. The CDR3 length is 15 residues. The germline V gene has CDR1 LGHNT and CDR2 FRNRAP. V was pared by 5 bases and J by 8 bases, with 12 bases of the junction left unmatched. The CDR3 reads CASGPGGDGRDIQYF. CDR3 DNA: TGTGCTAGTGGTCCGGGCGGGGATGGGAGGGACATTCAGTACTTC.

The chain links TRBV11-1 to TRBJ1-1; D not resolved. Trimming removed 2 bases at V and 1 base at J, with 14 bases between. Germline CDR1 and CDR2: SGHAT and FQDESV (reference sequence). The CDR3 spans 16 residues. The CDR3 DNA reads as TGTGCCAGCAGCTTAAGGTCCATACCTCGGAACACTGAAGCTTTCTTT. Protein: CASSLRSIPRNTEAFF.

The chain employs TRBV19 and TRBJ2-1; D may be TRBD1 (5 bases). Germline V gene data show CDR1 as LNHDA and CDR2 as SQIVND (reference sequence). This CDR3 region has 16 residues. The V end was cut by 1 base, the J end by 4 bases, with 14 bases between. CDR3 coding DNA: TGTGCCAGTAGTATAGGCCGAACGACAGCTTACAATGAGCAGTTCTTC. As protein: CASSIGRTTAYNEQFF. Supplemented by reference TRBV19 and TRBJ2-1, the full variable domain reads DGGITQSPKYLFRKEGQNVTLSCEQNLNHDAMYWYRQDPGQGLRLIYYSQIVNDFQKGDIAEGYSVSREKKESFPLTVTSAQKNPTAFYLCASSIGRTTAYNEQFFGPGTRLTVL.